This entry is about one T cell receptor (beta chain). As yet, its antigen is unknown. Germline CDR1 reads SGHRS; CDR2 reads YFSETQ. The CDR3 consists of 13 residues. V lost 4 bases to trimming and J lost 5 bases, with 9 bases between them. The sample belongs to a study of cytomegalovirus exposure and HLA in healthy donors. Points from the study as a whole: Cytomegalovirus association was listed for about 150 TCR beta chains. In an earlier analysis, productive rearrangement rates for most beta V segments clustered near 87% or 30%. Cytomegalovirus status, reportedly, was diagnosed with high specificity and sensitivity by the classifier.

In the PCR, 60 Vbeta and 13 Jbeta primers were used. The protocol was immunoSEQ multiplex PCR, while the TCRdb copy is restricted to in-frame clones and leaves out a portion. The sample carries 150,000 to 180,000 clones, approximately 80% recorded once. Every donor was a healthy person donating bone marrow. Sequencing was performed on PBMCs. The rearrangement links TRBV5-1 to TRBJ2-2; D not resolved. This receptor was taken from a woman aged 40 to 50 in good health and CMV-seropositive. The DNA for the CDR3 is TGCGCCAGCAGCGCCGACAAGACCGGGGAGCTGTTTTTT. Its protein is CASSADKTGELFF.